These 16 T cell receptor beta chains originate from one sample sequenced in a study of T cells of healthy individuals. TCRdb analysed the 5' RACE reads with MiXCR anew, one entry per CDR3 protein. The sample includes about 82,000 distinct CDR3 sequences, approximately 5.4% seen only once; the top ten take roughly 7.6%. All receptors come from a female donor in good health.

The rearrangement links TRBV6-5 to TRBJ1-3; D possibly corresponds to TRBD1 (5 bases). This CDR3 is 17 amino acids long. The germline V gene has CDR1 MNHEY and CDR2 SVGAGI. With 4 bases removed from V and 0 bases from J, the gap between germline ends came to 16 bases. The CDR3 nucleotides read TGTGCCAGCAGTTTGACCTGGGACTTCTTCTCTGGAAACACCATATATTTT. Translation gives CASSLTWDFFSGNTIYF.

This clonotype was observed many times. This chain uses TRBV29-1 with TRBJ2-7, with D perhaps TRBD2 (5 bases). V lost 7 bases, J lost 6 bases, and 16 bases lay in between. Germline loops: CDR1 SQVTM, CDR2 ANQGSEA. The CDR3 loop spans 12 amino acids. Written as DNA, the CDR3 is TGCAGCGCCCGGACGGGGAAGGGCGAGCAGTACTTC. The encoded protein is CSARTGKGEQYF.

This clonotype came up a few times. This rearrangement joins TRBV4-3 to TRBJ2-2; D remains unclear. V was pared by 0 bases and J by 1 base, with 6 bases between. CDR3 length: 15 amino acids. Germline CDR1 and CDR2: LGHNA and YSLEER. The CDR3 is CASSQDRGNTGELFF. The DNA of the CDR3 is TGCGCCAGCAGCCAAGATCGTGGGAACACCGGGGAGCTGTTTTTT.

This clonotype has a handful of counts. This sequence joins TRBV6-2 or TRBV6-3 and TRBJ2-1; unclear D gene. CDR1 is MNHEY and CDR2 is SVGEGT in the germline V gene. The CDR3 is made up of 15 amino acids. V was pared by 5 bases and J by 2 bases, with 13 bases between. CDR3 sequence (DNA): TGTGCCAGCAGTCCCGGGCTAGTTCCCTACAATGAGCAGTTCTTC. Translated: CASSPGLVPYNEQFF.

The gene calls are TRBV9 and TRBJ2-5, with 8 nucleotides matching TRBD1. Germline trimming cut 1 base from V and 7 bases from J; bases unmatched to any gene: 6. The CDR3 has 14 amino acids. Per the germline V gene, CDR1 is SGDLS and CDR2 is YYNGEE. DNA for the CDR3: TGTGCCAGCAGCGTATCGACAGGGGAATGGACCCAGTACTTC. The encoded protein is CASSVSTGEWTQYF.

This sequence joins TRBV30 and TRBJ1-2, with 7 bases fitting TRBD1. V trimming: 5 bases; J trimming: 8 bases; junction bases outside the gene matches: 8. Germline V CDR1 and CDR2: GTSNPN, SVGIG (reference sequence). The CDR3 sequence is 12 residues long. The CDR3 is CAWEQGKNGYTF. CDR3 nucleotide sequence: TGTGCCTGGGAACAGGGGAAGAACGGCTACACCTTC.

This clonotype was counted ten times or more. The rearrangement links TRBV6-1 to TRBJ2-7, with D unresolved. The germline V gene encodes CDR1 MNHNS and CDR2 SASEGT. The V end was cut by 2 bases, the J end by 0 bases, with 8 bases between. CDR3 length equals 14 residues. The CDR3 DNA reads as TGTGCCAGCAGTGAATCGAGGAGCTCCTACGAGCAGTACTTC. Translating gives CASSESRSSYEQYF.

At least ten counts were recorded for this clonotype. The CDR3 reads CASSDGQLSYEQYF. The DNA for the CDR3 is TGTGCCAGCAGTGACGGACAGCTCTCCTACGAGCAGTACTTC. J is TRBJ2-7 and V is TRBV25-1, with TRBD1 as a possible D gene (6 bases). Trimming left V 3 bases short and J 0 bases short, with 9 bases between. Germline CDR1 and CDR2: MGHDK and SYGVNS. The CDR3 covers 14 residues.

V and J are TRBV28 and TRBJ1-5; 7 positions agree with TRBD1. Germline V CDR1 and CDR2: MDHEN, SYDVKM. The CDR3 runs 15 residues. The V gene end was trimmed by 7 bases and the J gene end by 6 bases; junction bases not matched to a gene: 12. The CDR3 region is CASTGGEGALQPQHF. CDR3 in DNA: TGTGCCAGCACGGGGGGGGAGGGGGCTCTTCAGCCCCAGCATTTT.

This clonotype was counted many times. The CDR3 here is CASSQDAGTSWGYTF. DNA of the CDR3: TGCGCCAGCAGCCAAGATGCCGGGACTAGTTGGGGCTACACCTTC. The chain uses TRBV4-1 and TRBJ1-2; possible D gene TRBD1, 5 bases. Trimming removed 0 bases from V and 8 bases from J, with 16 bases in between. The CDR3 loop spans 15 amino acids. Germline lookup yields CDR1 MGHRA and CDR2 YSYEKL.

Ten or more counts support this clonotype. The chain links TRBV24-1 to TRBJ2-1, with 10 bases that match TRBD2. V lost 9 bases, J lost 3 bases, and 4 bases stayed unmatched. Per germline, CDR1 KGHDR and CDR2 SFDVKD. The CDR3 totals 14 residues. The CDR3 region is CATSGTSDYNEQFF. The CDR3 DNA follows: TGTGCCACCTCCGGGACTAGCGACTACAATGAGCAGTTCTTC.

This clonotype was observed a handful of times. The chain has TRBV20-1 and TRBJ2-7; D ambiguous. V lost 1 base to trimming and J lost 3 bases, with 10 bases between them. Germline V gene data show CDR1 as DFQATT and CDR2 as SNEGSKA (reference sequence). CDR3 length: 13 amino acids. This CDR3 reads CSARVVSSYEQYF. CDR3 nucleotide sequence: TGCAGTGCTAGAGTTGTGTCTAGCTACGAGCAGTACTTC.

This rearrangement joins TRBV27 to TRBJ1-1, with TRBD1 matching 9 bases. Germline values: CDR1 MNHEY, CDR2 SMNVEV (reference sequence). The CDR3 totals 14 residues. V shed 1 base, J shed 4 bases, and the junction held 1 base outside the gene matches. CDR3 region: CASSLWDRATEAFF. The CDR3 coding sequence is TGTGCCAGCAGTTTATGGGACAGGGCCACTGAAGCTTTCTTT.

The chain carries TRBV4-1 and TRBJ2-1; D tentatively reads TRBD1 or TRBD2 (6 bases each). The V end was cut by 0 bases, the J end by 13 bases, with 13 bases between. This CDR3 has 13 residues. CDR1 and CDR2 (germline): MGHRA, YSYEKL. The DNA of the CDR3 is TGCGCCAGCAGCCAAGAAGGGGGGTGGAGACAGTTCTTC. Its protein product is CASSQEGGWRQFF.

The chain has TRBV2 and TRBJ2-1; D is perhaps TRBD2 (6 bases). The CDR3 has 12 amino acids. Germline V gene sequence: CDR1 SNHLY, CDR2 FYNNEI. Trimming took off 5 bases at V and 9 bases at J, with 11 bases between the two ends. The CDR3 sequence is CASSQGLGEQFF. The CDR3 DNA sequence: TGTGCCAGCAGTCAGGGACTCGGTGAGCAGTTCTTC.

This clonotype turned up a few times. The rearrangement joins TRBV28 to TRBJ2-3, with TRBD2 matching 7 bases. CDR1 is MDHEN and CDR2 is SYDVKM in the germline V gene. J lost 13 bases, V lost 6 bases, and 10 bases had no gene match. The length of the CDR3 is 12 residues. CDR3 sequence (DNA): TGTGCCAGCAGGACGGGGGACTATGCTGAGTATTTT. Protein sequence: CASRTGDYAEYF.